The following is a T cell receptor beta chain sequence with its context. The sorted conventional CD4+ T cells were CD25-low and CD127-high, with genomic DNA sequenced. Assay used: immunoSEQ multiplex PCR; TCRdb lists only in-frame clones, some missing. This sample yields 40,000 to 55,000 clones, of which 70% to 90% are seen a single time; about 0.54% belongs to the top ten. The data originate from a study of regulatory and conventional T cells in RAG deficiency. These data were likewise used in another study, on regulatory T cells. That paper notes: Amplification used 52 TRBV primers and 13 TRBJ primers.

The sequenced sample consisted of CD4+ effector T cells sorted from blood. The receptor was isolated from a human donor in good health.

Here the CDR3 DNA reads TGTGCCAGCAGCTTCGGGACTACCCCACCCGGGGAGCTGTTTTTT. Translation gives CASSFGTTPPGELFF. This chain uses TRBV5-5 with TRBJ2-2; TRBD2 aligns across 7 bases. The ends lost 2 bases at V and 6 bases at J; junction bases unmatched: 7. Looked up from germline, CDR1 is SGHKS and CDR2 is YYEKEE (reference sequence). The CDR3 extends over 15 amino acids.